The clone carrying this TCR beta chain was observed a few times. Its antigen is unidentified. This specimen comes from a study of T cells after yellow fever vaccination. Study results and caveats: One caveat is that FACS-sorted repertoires could contain abundant clonotypes contaminating from the bulk population. CD4 and CD8 compartments shared a small share of clonotypes.

The CDR3 is made up of 14 amino acids. Trimming shortened V by 4 bases and J by 7 bases, and 16 bases separated the two germline ends. The V gene's germline CDR1 is SEHNR and CDR2 FQNEAQ (reference sequence). TCRdb recomputed calls from the 5' RACE reads with MiXCR, one row per CDR3 protein. The profile covers a few hundred thousand distinct CDR3 sequences, with 8.7% appearing a single time and 18% taken by the ten largest. The rearrangement links TRBV7-9 to TRBJ1-1; no firm D call. Source: PBMCs, taken on the day of the first yellow fever vaccination. The clonotype comes from a man aged 18 to 30 who received the YFV17D yellow fever vaccine. CDR3 protein: CASSSIRNPGEAFF. In DNA, the CDR3 is TGTGCCAGCAGCTCCATCCGGAACCCCGGTGAAGCTTTCTTT.